A single sample is the source of the 24 T cell receptor beta chains below, sequenced in a study of cytomegalovirus exposure and HLA in healthy donors. The PCR contained 60 Vbeta and 13 Jbeta primers. Measured with immunoSEQ multiplex PCR; TCRdb has only the in-frame clones, and not every one. The repertoire table contains roughly 62,000 clones. Material for sequencing was PBMCs. These receptors were taken from a male donor in good health and CMV-seronegative.

Regarding this clone: Other DNA sequences within the sample encode an identical CDR3. V usage is TRBV11-2 and J usage is TRBJ2-6; D may be TRBD1 (5 bases). Germline CDR1 SGHAT, CDR2 FQNNGV. The length of the CDR3 is 17 residues. The germline V and J ends were trimmed by 3 bases and 4 bases, with 16 bases remaining between them. CDR3 coding DNA: TGTGCCAGCAGCTTGGCCAGGGCAATCTCCGGGGCCAACGTCCTGACTTTC. Translated, it gives CASSLARAISGANVLTF.

Details on this clone: An end of the junction differs from the germline gene, which may be a read error. This sequence joins TRBV5-1 and TRBJ2-1; 7 bases line up with TRBD2. Germline CDR1 reads SGHRS; CDR2 reads YFSETQ. CDR3 length equals 17 residues. The CDR3 sequence is CASSLHGQRGSDNEQFF. The CDR3 DNA sequence: TGCGCCAGCAGCTTACACGGTCAGCGGGGCTCCGACAATGAGCAGTTCTTC.

The V gene is TRBV9, the J gene TRBJ2-7, with TRBD1 matching 7 bases. The CDR3 spans 15 residues. Germline V gene sequence: CDR1 SGDLS, CDR2 YYNGEE. J lost 3 bases, V lost 3 bases, and 9 bases had no gene match. The DNA for the CDR3 is TGTGCCAGCAGCGCCCGACAGGGTAGCGTCTACGAGCAGTACTTC. This translates into CASSARQGSVYEQYF.

V gene TRBV7-3 combines with J gene TRBJ2-3; TRBD1 matches 7 bases. The CDR3 is 14 amino acids. V lost 5 bases and J lost 1; bases outside the gene matches: 3. Germline CDR1 SGHTA, CDR2 FQGTGA. CDR3 in amino acids: CASSLGTGTDTQYF. CDR3 bases: TGTGCCAGCAGCCTTGGGACAGGCACAGATACGCAGTATTTT.

CDR3 protein: CASSKTRGGPFGDTQYF. The CDR3 nucleotides read TGTGCCAGCAGCAAAACACGGGGGGGTCCATTCGGGGATACGCAGTATTTT. This chain connects TRBV7-9 to TRBJ2-3, with 8 bases identical to TRBD2. The germline gives CDR1 SEHNR, CDR2 FQNEAQ (reference sequence). This CDR3 has 17 residues. The V gene end was trimmed by 5 bases and the J gene end by 6 bases; junction bases not matched to a gene: 16. Filled out from reference TRBV7-9 and TRBJ2-3, the complete variable domain reads DTGVSQNPRHKITKRGQNVTFRCDPISEHNRLYWYRQTLGQGPEFLTYFQNEAQLEKSRLLSDRFSAERPKGSFSTLEIQRTEQGDSAMYLCASSKTRGGPFGDTQYFGPGTRLTVL.

The V gene is TRBV28, the J gene TRBJ2-2, with 10 nucleotides matching TRBD1. CDR1 is MDHEN, CDR2 SYDVKM, per germline. J was trimmed by 7 bases and V by 8 bases; bases with no gene match: 10. This CDR3 has 15 amino acids. The chain's CDR3 is CASRPGGQGNGELFF. CDR3 bases: TGTGCCAGCCGCCCCGGGGGACAGGGGAACGGGGAGCTGTTTTTT. The full variable domain, its missing parts supplied by reference TRBV28 and TRBJ2-2, is DVKVTQSSRYLVKRTGEKVFLECVQDMDHENMFWYRQDPGLGLRLIYFSYDVKMKEKGDIPEGYSVSREKKERFSLILESASTNQTSMYLCASRPGGQGNGELFFGEGSRLTVL.

J is TRBJ2-7 and V is TRBV19; TRBD2 matches 7 bases. The V gene end was trimmed by 3 bases and the J gene end by 2 bases; junction bases not matched to a gene: 1. From germline, CDR1 is LNHDA and CDR2 SQIVND (reference sequence). There are 13 residues in the CDR3. The CDR3 DNA is TGTGCCAGTAGTATGGGGGGGGCCTACGAGCAGTACTTC. Translation gives CASSMGGAYEQYF.

This sequence joins TRBV5-5 and TRBJ1-5; the D gene is possibly TRBD1 (5 bases). There are 14 residues in the CDR3. Trimming removed 4 bases at V and 1 base at J, with 9 bases between. Germline V lookup: CDR1 SGHKS, CDR2 YYEKEE (reference sequence). CDR3 residues: CASSRGGSNQPQHF. The CDR3 region has the DNA TGTGCCAGCAGCCGCGGGGGGAGCAATCAGCCCCAGCATTTT.

A remark on this clone: Other DNA sequences in this sample translate to the same CDR3. CDR3 nucleotides: TGTGCCAGTAGTATCGGGACAGGGGGAAATGAAAAACTGTTTTTT. Its protein is CASSIGTGGNEKLFF. The chain recombines TRBV19 with TRBJ1-4; 11 bases are shared with TRBD1. CDR1 is LNHDA, CDR2 SQIVND, per germline (reference sequence). CDR3 length: 15 amino acids. With V trimmed by 3 bases and J by 5 bases, 2 bases remained unmatched.

The chain joins TRBV18 to TRBJ2-1; the match to TRBD1 covers 9 bases. The germline gives CDR1 KGHSH, CDR2 LQKENI. Unmatched junction bases numbered 2, after V lost 0 bases and J lost 5 bases. The CDR3 has 15 amino acids. The CDR3 region has the DNA TGTGCCAGCTCACCACCGGGACAGGGAGACAATGAGCAGTTCTTC. As protein: CASSPPGQGDNEQFF.

V and J are TRBV29-1 and TRBJ1-1; D is possibly TRBD1 (5 bases). Trimming removed 5 bases from V and 4 bases from J, with 14 bases in between. The CDR3 runs to 13 residues. Germline V lookup: CDR1 SQVTM, CDR2 ANQGSEA. In DNA, the CDR3 is TGCAGCGTTAGGAAACAGGAAAGCACTGAAGCTTTCTTT. Translated, it gives CSVRKQESTEAFF.

The V gene is TRBV2, the J gene TRBJ2-7; possibly TRBD2 for D (6 bases). The CDR3 runs 12 residues. V dropped 6 bases and J dropped 2 bases, with 8 bases sitting between them. The V gene's germline CDR1 is SNHLY and CDR2 FYNNEI. The CDR3 bases are TGTGCCAGCAGGGGACTTACCTACGAGCAGTACTTC. Translating gives CASRGLTYEQYF. The full variable domain, completed using reference TRBV2 and TRBJ2-7, is EPEVTQTPSHQVTQMGQEVILRCVPISNHLYFYWYRQILGQKVEFLVSFYNNEISEKSEIFDDQFSVERPDGSNFTLKIRSTKLEDSAMYFCASRGLTYEQYFGPGTRLTVT.

The genes are TRBV28 and TRBJ1-5; D unclear. The germline CDR1 and CDR2 sequences are MDHEN and SYDVKM. The CDR3 is 13 residues long. V lost 6 bases and J lost 0, with 6 bases in between. DNA of the CDR3: TGTGCCAGCAGATCTTATAGCAATCAGCCCCAGCATTTT. Residues: CASRSYSNQPQHF.

The chain links TRBV15 to TRBJ2-1; 9 nucleotides line up with TRBD1. Germline trimming cut 0 bases from V and 5 bases from J; bases unmatched to any gene: 5. This CDR3 region has 16 residues. The V gene's germline CDR1 is LNHNV and CDR2 YYDKDF (reference sequence). The CDR3 DNA reads as TGTGCCACCAGCAGAGATCTGAGGACAGGGGACAATGAGCAGTTCTTC. It specifies CATSRDLRTGDNEQFF. Based on the CDR3 plus reference TRBV15 and TRBJ2-1, the full variable domain is DAMVIQNPRYQVTQFGKPVTLSCSQTLNHNVMYWYQQKSSQAPKLLFHYYDKDFNNEADTPDNFQSRRPNTSFCFLDIRSPGLGDTAMYLCATSRDLRTGDNEQFFGPGTRLTVL.

This CDR3 reads CASSDRTGRNQPQHF. The CDR3 region has the DNA TGCGCCAGCAGTGATCGAACAGGGAGAAATCAGCCCCAGCATTTT. The chain carries TRBV10-1 and TRBJ1-5, with D perhaps matching TRBD1 (6 bases). This CDR3 is built from 15 residues. From germline, CDR1 is WNHNN and CDR2 SYGVQD (reference sequence). The V end lost 3 bases, the J end lost 4 bases, and 13 bases lay between the germline ends.

The chain links TRBV18 to TRBJ2-1, with 10 bases lining up with TRBD2. The CDR3 loop spans 15 amino acids. J gave up 9 bases and V 4 bases, and 9 bases lay outside the gene matches. CDR1 and CDR2 (germline): KGHSH, LQKENI. This CDR3 reads CASSLGAGGRSEQFF. Written as DNA, the CDR3 is TGTGCCAGCTCACTAGGAGCGGGAGGGCGGAGTGAGCAGTTCTTC.

The chain recombines TRBV28 with TRBJ1-1; perhaps TRBD1 as D (6 bases). This CDR3 is built from 15 residues. Germline CDR1 MDHEN, CDR2 SYDVKM. The germline V and J ends were trimmed by 8 bases and 1 base, with 17 bases remaining between them. The chain's CDR3 is CASLYRGQRNTEAFF. The CDR3 DNA reads TGTGCCAGCCTTTACCGTGGACAGAGGAACACTGAAGCTTTCTTT.

The chain combines TRBV5-5 with TRBJ2-7; the D gene is possibly TRBD1 (6 bases). The CDR3 is 17 residues long. V lost 1 base to trimming and J lost 3 bases, with 20 bases between them. CDR1 and CDR2 from the germline V gene are SGHKS and YYEKEE (reference sequence). The CDR3 DNA is TGTGCCAGCAGCTTGCCCCAACCAGGGGCCAACCGCTACGAGCAGTACTTC. Amino acid sequence: CASSLPQPGANRYEQYF.

A word on this clone: Other nucleotide sequences in the sample specify the same CDR3. This chain joins TRBV6-1 and TRBJ2-2; D gene uncertain. CDR1 and CDR2 (germline): MNHNS, SASEGT. The CDR3 covers 13 residues. V was pared by 6 bases and J by 4 bases, with 9 bases between. In DNA form, the CDR3 reads TGTGCCAGCAGCAGGCTGGGCACCGGGGAGCTGTTTTTT. This gives the protein CASSRLGTGELFF.

The rearrangement links TRBV4-2 to TRBJ2-3; 7 bases line up with TRBD2. Per germline, CDR1 LGHNA and CDR2 YNFKEQ. Trimming at V came to 1 base and at J to 0 bases, leaving 10 bases not matched to a gene. The CDR3 is 18 residues long. CDR3 region: CASSQARVGGGSTDTQYF. DNA for the CDR3: TGTGCCAGCAGCCAAGCCCGGGTGGGCGGGGGAAGCACAGATACGCAGTATTTT.

The CDR3 protein is CASSPRPDSSNYGYTF. DNA for the CDR3: TGTGCCAGCAGCCCCCGCCCGGACAGTTCTAACTATGGCTACACCTTC. V usage is TRBV9 and J usage is TRBJ1-2; D may be TRBD1 (6 bases). V was cut by 4 bases and J by 0 bases, with 16 bases left in between. The CDR3 length is 16 residues. Germline V gene sequence: CDR1 SGDLS, CDR2 YYNGEE.

The chain has TRBV5-1 and TRBJ2-5; a possible D gene is TRBD1 (5 bases). The J call may be in error: the DNA end matches TRBJ2-7 better. The CDR3 is 15 amino acids. CDR1 and CDR2 from the germline V gene are SGHRS and YFSETQ. CDR3 nucleotide sequence: TGCGCCAGCAGCCGACGGATTACAGGCTTCCACGAGCAGTACTTC. Its protein is CASSRRITGFHEQYF.

The rearrangement joins TRBV28 to TRBJ2-7; possible D gene TRBD1, 6 bases. Trimming shortened V by 3 bases and J by 5 bases, and 17 bases separated the two germline ends. The CDR3 consists of 15 residues. The germline CDR1 and CDR2 sequences are MDHEN and SYDVKM. CDR3 nucleotides: TGTGCCAGCAGTTTTTTAGGGCAGGGGCAAAACGAGCAGTACTTC. As protein: CASSFLGQGQNEQYF.

The chain is built from TRBV7-3 and TRBJ2-1; TRBD1 might be the D (5 bases). The V end was cut by 3 bases, the J end by 7 bases, with 10 bases between. This CDR3 contains 13 residues. CDR1 is SGHTA and CDR2 is FQGTGA in the germline V gene. Here the CDR3 DNA reads TGTGCCAGCAGCTTGCAAGGGGATAATGAGCAGTTCTTC. Translating it yields CASSLQGDNEQFF.